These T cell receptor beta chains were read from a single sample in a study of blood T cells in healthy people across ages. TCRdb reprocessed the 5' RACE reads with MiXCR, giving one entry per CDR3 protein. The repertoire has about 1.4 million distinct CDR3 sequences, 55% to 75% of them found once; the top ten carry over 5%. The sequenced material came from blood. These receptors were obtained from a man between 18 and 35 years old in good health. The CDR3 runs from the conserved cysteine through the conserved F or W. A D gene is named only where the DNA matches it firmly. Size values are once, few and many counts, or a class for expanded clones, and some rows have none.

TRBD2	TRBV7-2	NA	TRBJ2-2	TGTGCCAGCAGCCCCCCGAGCCTAGCGGGAGTAGGATACACCGGGGAGCTGTTTTTT	CASSPPSLAGVGYTGELFF
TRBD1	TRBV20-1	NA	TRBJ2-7	TGCAGTGCTAGGGGAACCGGGACAGGGGGCACCTACGAGCAGTACTTC	CSARGTGTGGTYEQYF
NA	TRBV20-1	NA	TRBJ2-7	TGCAGTGCTAGAGACCCGACTACGATGAGCTCCTACGAGCAGTACTTC	CSARDPTTMSSYEQYF
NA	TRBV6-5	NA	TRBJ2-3	TGTGCCAGCAGGAGGGGGATTGGCACAGATACGCAGTATTTT	CASRRGIGTDTQYF
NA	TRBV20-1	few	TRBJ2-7	TGCAGTGCTAGAGCTTTGGGGGTGGGCCACGAGCAGTACTTC	CSARALGVGHEQYF
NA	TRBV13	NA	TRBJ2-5	TGTGCCAGCAGCTTGACCCCCAGGGGAGCCATCACGAGGGAGTACTTC	CASSLTPRGAITREYF
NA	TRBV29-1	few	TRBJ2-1	TGCAGCGTTGAAGCCGGTGGGCAGGGCGTTATCAATGAGCAGTTCTTC	CSVEAGGQGVINEQFF
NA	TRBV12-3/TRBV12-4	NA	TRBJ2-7	TGTGCCAGCAGCGAAGGACTGGCCCCTCTCGAGCAGTACTTC	CASSEGLAPLEQYF
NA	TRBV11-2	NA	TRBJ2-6	TGTGCCAGCACGAGGGGACCGGCGTTCTCTGGGGCCAACGTCCTGACTTTC	CASTRGPAFSGANVLTF
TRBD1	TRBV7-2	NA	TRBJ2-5	TGTGCCAGCAGCTCTTTCAACAGGGGGGAAGAGACCCAGTACTTC	CASSSFNRGEETQYF
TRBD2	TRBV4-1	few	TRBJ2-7	TGCGCCAGCAGCCAAGCCAAGGCGGGGGGATACGAGCAGTACTTC	CASSQAKAGGYEQYF
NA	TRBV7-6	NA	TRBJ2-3	TGTGCCAGCAGCTTAGCGCTGGGCAGGGGAGCAGATACGCAGTATTTT	CASSLALGRGADTQYF
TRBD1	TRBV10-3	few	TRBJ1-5	TGTGCCATCAGTGGAGGGGACAGGGATCAGCCCCAGCATTTT	CAISGGDRDQPQHF
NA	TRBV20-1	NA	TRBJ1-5	TGCAGTGCCTTTGCAGACCCCAATCAGCCCCAGCATTTT	CSAFADPNQPQHF
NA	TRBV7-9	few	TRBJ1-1	TGTGGCAGTGGAGGGTTGGGCACTGAAGCTTTCTTT	CGSGGLGTEAFF
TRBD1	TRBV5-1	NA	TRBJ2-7	TGCGCCAGCAGCTTGGAAGGGACAGATGGCTACGAGCAGTACTTC	CASSLEGTDGYEQYF
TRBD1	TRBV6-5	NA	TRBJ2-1	TGTGCCAGCAGGATCCAGGGGGATGAGCAGTTCTTC	CASRIQGDEQFF
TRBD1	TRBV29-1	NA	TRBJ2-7	TGCAGCGTTGTGCGGGGGACAGGGGAATTGGAGCAGTACTTC	CSVVRGTGELEQYF
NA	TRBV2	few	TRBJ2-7	TGTGCCAGCAGTGGCCAGTCCCTCTACGAGCAGTACTTC	CASSGQSLYEQYF